These 8 T cell receptor beta chains were all obtained from the same sample, sequenced in a study of CD4 T cells in relation to SARS-CoV-2 and coronaviruses (dated by TCRdb to the early 2020s). CD4+ T cells from unexposed donors were collected before the COVID-19 pandemic (2011-2018). The EasySep CD4+ T cell isolation kit was used to isolate CD4+ T cells once the cultures had run for roughly 10 days. The protocol used for the library was the immunoSEQ multiplex PCR assay. TCRdb provides this immuneACCESS table in a form limited to in-frame rearrangements. Some clones are lacking; in checked studies, under half of them reflect an unresolved V gene, and why the rest are absent is not known. The sample data list about 21,000 clones, and less than 80% of these were observed just once. The top ten hold approximately 16% of the sample. These receptors' targets are unknown. Sequenced input: CD4+ T cells from PBMCs, cultured in vitro. The receptors stem from a human donor in good health.

This clone is categorized as medium-sized. The rearrangement links TRBV10-3 to TRBJ1-3, with D possibly being TRBD1 (5 bases). The CDR3 contains 14 residues. Trimming took 5 bases from V and 0 from J, leaving 8 bases between them. Germline CDR1 is ENHRY and CDR2 is SYGVKD. The CDR3 loop reads CAISKTDSGNTIYF. In DNA form, the CDR3 reads TGTGCCATCAGTAAGACAGACTCTGGAAACACCATATATTTT.

The V call is TRBV5-1, the J call TRBJ2-3; the match to TRBD1 covers 8 bases. Germline CDR1 reads SGHRS; CDR2 reads YFSETQ. Trimming cost V 4 bases and J 8 bases; bases outside gene matches: 9. This CDR3 has 14 amino acids. As DNA, the CDR3 is TGCGCCAGCAGCACTGGACAGGGAAGGGGTACGCAGTATTTT. It translates to CASSTGQGRGTQYF.

This clone was counted between two and nine times. The rearrangement links TRBV25-1 to TRBJ2-7, with TRBD2 identical over 7 bases. The CDR3 is made up of 14 amino acids. Trimming removed 4 bases from V and 0 bases from J; junction bases left unmatched: 3. Germline CDR1 is MGHDK and CDR2 is SYGVNS. The CDR3 loop reads CASSAGGNSYEQYF. The CDR3 nucleotides read TGTGCCAGCAGTGCCGGGGGGAACTCCTACGAGCAGTACTTC.

Of note for this clone: Other DNA variants within this sample encode the same CDR3. This chain joins TRBV5-6 and TRBJ2-7, with D perhaps matching TRBD1 (5 bases). This CDR3 contains 13 residues. V lost 4 bases to trimming and J lost 3 bases, with 11 bases between them. Germline loops: CDR1 SGHDT, CDR2 YYEEEE. The CDR3 DNA reads TGTGCCAGCAGCCGTCCAGGGTTCTACGAGCAGTACTTC. As protein: CASSRPGFYEQYF.

The V gene is TRBV2, the J gene TRBJ2-3, with TRBD1 matching 12 bases. Unmatched junction bases numbered 2, after V lost 2 bases and J lost 2 bases. This CDR3 spans 16 amino acids. Germline lookup yields CDR1 SNHLY and CDR2 FYNNEI. The CDR3 is CASSEPGQGATDTQYF. DNA of the CDR3: TGTGCCAGCAGTGAACCGGGACAGGGGGCCACAGATACGCAGTATTTT.

The chain recombines TRBV9 with TRBJ2-3, with a possible D match to TRBD2 (6 bases). The CDR3 totals 17 residues. Germline V CDR1 and CDR2: SGDLS, YYNGEE. Trimming cost V 4 bases and J 0 bases, with 18 bases left between them. Here the CDR3 DNA reads TGTGCCAGCAGCATCCGACTAGAACCCAGTAGCACAGATACGCAGTATTTT. Translated, it gives CASSIRLEPSSTDTQYF.

The chain couples TRBV9 to TRBJ1-2; D remains ambiguous. CDR1 and CDR2 (germline): SGDLS, YYNGEE. The germline V and J ends were trimmed by 4 bases and 4 bases, with 17 bases remaining between them. The CDR3 length is 15 residues. The CDR3 coding sequence is TGTGCCAGCAGCCCTCCTGTCGGGCAGACCTATGGCTACACCTTC. It encodes CASSPPVGQTYGYTF.

The chain joins TRBV6-5 to TRBJ1-1, with TRBD1 identical over 11 bases. V was pared by 0 bases and J by 2 bases, with 2 bases of the junction left unmatched. The CDR3 runs to 16 residues. CDR1 is MNHEY, CDR2 SVGAGI, per germline. CDR3 in DNA: TGTGCCAGCAGTTACTCGTGGACAGGGGGCAACACTGAAGCTTTCTTT. It specifies CASSYSWTGGNTEAFF.